This T cell receptor beta chain came from a study of Graves' ophthalmopathy and Graves' hyperthyroidism. Study-wide points: Appearing in blood as well were most expanded thyroid clonotypes above 0.001 frequency. Built on 13 signatures, a model told ophthalmopathy apart from stable hyperthyroidism with 87.88% sensitivity and over 80% specificity.

The authors amplified TCR beta CDR3 regions from RNA transcripts. Second-round multiplex PCR came after a first-round RT-PCR that employed HTBI primers. TCRdb re-called the multiplex PCR reads through MiXCR, storing one row per CDR3 protein. The repertoire holds some 1.1 million distinct CDR3 sequences, with about two fifths as singletons. This clonotype was picked up many times. Its matching antigen is unknown. The germline V and J ends were trimmed by 5 bases and 9 bases, with 17 bases remaining between them. The CDR3 contains 14 residues. The germline gives CDR1 DFQATT, CDR2 SNEGSKA (reference sequence). None of the included patients had other autoimmune diseases, uncontrolled infections, pregnancy or lactation, as these led to exclusion. Symptoms, serum thyroxine and TRAb, thyroid ultrasound, and orbital computed tomography formed the diagnostic basis.

The chain carries TRBV20-1 and TRBJ1-6; the D gene is possibly TRBD1 (6 bases). This TCR derives from an adult man with Graves' hyperthyroidism. Sequencing was carried out using peripheral blood or thyroid tissue (not recorded which). The CDR3 protein is CSALSQGWSSPLHF. Here the CDR3 DNA reads TGCAGTGCTCTCAGCCAGGGGTGGAGTTCACCCCTCCACTTT.